The rows below give T cell receptor beta chains drawn from one sample of a study of cytomegalovirus exposure and HLA in healthy donors. The repertoire was sequenced with immunoSEQ multiplex PCR; TCRdb's copy has only in-frame clones and lacks some. The table records around 160,000 clones, roughly 79% of them present only once. Sequencing was done on a sample of PBMCs. Every receptor here comes from a man aged 45-65 years in good health and CMV-seropositive. The CDR3 runs from the conserved cysteine through the conserved F or W. Fields, in order: clone size, D gene, V gene, J gene, CDR3 protein, CDR3 DNA. The D gene is left open where the match is weak. Not all rows give a size; the values are once, few, many and, for expanded clones, a class.

clone size: NA; D gene: TRBD1; V gene: TRBV6-5; J gene: TRBJ1-6; CDR3 protein: CASGRQGNSPLHF; CDR3 DNA: TGTGCCAGTGGGAGACAGGGGAATTCACCCCTCCACTTT
clone size: NA; D gene: TRBD1; V gene: TRBV19; J gene: TRBJ1-2; CDR3 protein: CASIEAGTEYKGYTF; CDR3 DNA: TGTGCCAGTATCGAAGCCGGGACAGAATATAAAGGCTACACCTTC
clone size: NA; D gene: TRBD2; V gene: TRBV30; J gene: TRBJ2-3; CDR3 protein: CAWSVPREPTDTQYF; CDR3 DNA: TGTGCCTGGAGTGTACCGCGGGAGCCCACAGATACGCAGTATTTT
clone size: NA; D gene: NA; V gene: TRBV11-2; J gene: TRBJ2-2; CDR3 protein: CASSFGRTGELFF; CDR3 DNA: TGTGCCAGCAGTTTCGGGAGAACCGGGGAGCTGTTTTTT
clone size: few; D gene: NA; V gene: TRBV7-2; J gene: TRBJ2-2; CDR3 protein: CASSPSLLGSGELFF; CDR3 DNA: TGTGCCAGCAGCCCGTCTCTGCTAGGATCCGGGGAGCTGTTTTTT
clone size: NA; D gene: TRBD1; V gene: TRBV5-8; J gene: TRBJ2-1; CDR3 protein: CASSLRTGTNYNEQFF; CDR3 DNA: TGTGCCAGCAGCTTAAGGACAGGAACTAACTACAATGAGCAGTTCTTC
clone size: NA; D gene: NA; V gene: TRBV5-1; J gene: TRBJ1-3; CDR3 protein: CASSLPASADRSGNTIYF; CDR3 DNA: TGCGCCAGCAGCTTGCCGGCGTCGGCGGATCGGTCTGGAAACACCATATATTTT
clone size: NA; D gene: NA; V gene: TRBV27; J gene: TRBJ2-7; CDR3 protein: CASSLYWGAYEQYF; CDR3 DNA: TGTGCCAGCAGTCTATATTGGGGGGCCTACGAGCAGTACTTC
clone size: NA; D gene: NA; V gene: TRBV6-1; J gene: TRBJ1-5; CDR3 protein: CASNPLSNQPQHF; CDR3 DNA: TGTGCCAGTAACCCACTTAGCAATCAGCCCCAGCATTTT
clone size: NA; D gene: TRBD1; V gene: TRBV27; J gene: TRBJ2-5; CDR3 protein: CASHRGETQYF; CDR3 DNA: TGTGCCAGTCACAGGGGAGAGACCCAGTACTTC
clone size: NA; D gene: NA; V gene: TRBV30; J gene: TRBJ1-5; CDR3 protein: CACSRDTELSNQPQHF; CDR3 DNA: TGTGCCTGCTCCCGGGACACCGAATTAAGCAATCAGCCCCAGCATTTT
clone size: NA; D gene: TRBD1; V gene: TRBV29-1; J gene: TRBJ2-7; CDR3 protein: CSVVKQGVSYEQYF; CDR3 DNA: TGTAGCGTTGTAAAACAGGGGGTGAGCTACGAGCAGTACTTC
clone size: NA; D gene: NA; V gene: TRBV4-3; J gene: TRBJ1-6; CDR3 protein: CASSQAGIIGDSPLHF; CDR3 DNA: TGCGCCAGCAGCCAAGCTGGCATCATCGGGGATTCACCCCTCCACTTT
clone size: NA; D gene: NA; V gene: TRBV18; J gene: TRBJ2-5; CDR3 protein: CASSPGQQETQYF; CDR3 DNA: TGTGCCAGCTCACCGGGGCAGCAAGAGACCCAGTACTTC
clone size: NA; D gene: TRBD2; V gene: TRBV27; J gene: TRBJ2-3; CDR3 protein: CASSKRTSGGGGTDTQYF; CDR3 DNA: TGTGCCAGCAGCAAACGGACTAGCGGGGGAGGGGGCACAGATACGCAGTATTTT
clone size: NA; D gene: TRBD1; V gene: TRBV29-1; J gene: TRBJ1-6; CDR3 protein: CSVLIDRAGPLHF; CDR3 DNA: TGCAGCGTCCTAATTGACAGGGCCGGACCCCTCCACTTT
clone size: NA; D gene: TRBD1; V gene: TRBV7-8; J gene: TRBJ1-2; CDR3 protein: CASSPPGQASYGYTF; CDR3 DNA: TGTGCCAGCAGCCCACCGGGACAGGCTAGCTATGGCTACACCTTC
clone size: NA; D gene: NA; V gene: TRBV20-1; J gene: TRBJ1-1; CDR3 protein: CSAPQYTEAFF; CDR3 DNA: TGCAGTGCCCCCCAGTACACTGAAGCTTTCTTT
clone size: once; D gene: NA; V gene: TRBV6-5; J gene: TRBJ2-7; CDR3 protein: CASSYSTDYEQYF; CDR3 DNA: TGTGCCAGCAGTTACTCTACAGACTACGAGCAGTACTTC
clone size: NA; D gene: NA; V gene: TRBV29-1; J gene: TRBJ1-5; CDR3 protein: CSVGEAGLFQPQHF; CDR3 DNA: TGCAGCGTTGGAGAGGCAGGGCTATTTCAGCCCCAGCATTTT
clone size: once; D gene: TRBD1; V gene: TRBV5-4; J gene: TRBJ1-2; CDR3 protein: CASSLALGQGAGGYTF; CDR3 DNA: TGTGCCAGCAGCTTGGCGTTGGGACAGGGGGCAGGAGGCTACACCTTC
clone size: NA; D gene: TRBD1; V gene: TRBV28; J gene: TRBJ1-2; CDR3 protein: CASSLPRQGAWDYGYTF; CDR3 DNA: TGTGCCAGCAGTTTACCACGACAGGGGGCCTGGGACTATGGCTACACCTTC
clone size: NA; D gene: TRBD2; V gene: TRBV5-1; J gene: TRBJ2-1; CDR3 protein: CASSLELAGPADEQFF; CDR3 DNA: TGCGCCAGCAGCTTGGAACTAGCGGGGCCCGCTGATGAGCAGTTCTTC
clone size: NA; D gene: TRBD2; V gene: TRBV2; J gene: TRBJ2-5; CDR3 protein: CASRTGLAETQYF; CDR3 DNA: TGTGCCAGCAGGACGGGACTAGCTGAGACCCAGTACTTC
clone size: NA; D gene: NA; V gene: TRBV6-1; J gene: TRBJ2-5; CDR3 protein: CASSDGGVGVETQYF; CDR3 DNA: TGTGCCAGCAGTGATGGAGGAGTTGGCGTGGAGACCCAGTACTTC